These T cell receptor beta chains were read from a single sample in a study of T-cell reconstitution after alpha-beta-depleted transplantation in children. One entry per CDR3 protein, called by TCRdb with MiXCR from the PCR reads. The sample lists about 540,000 distinct CDR3 sequences, about 17% occurring once. The sample in question was PBMCs from the stem cell graft donor, obtained from the stem cell graft. The receptors here all came from a human donor who donated a stem cell graft to a child with acute lymphoblastic leukemia. Both conserved end residues are part of each CDR3. The D gene is left open where the match is weak. Size values are once, few and many counts, or a class for expanded clones, and some rows have none.

j_gene: TRBJ1-1; d_gene: -; abundance: -; v_gene: TRBV2; CDR3aa: CASSGGWSTEAFF
j_gene: TRBJ2-7; d_gene: -; abundance: many; v_gene: TRBV5-1; CDR3aa: CASSLDYEQYF
j_gene: TRBJ1-1; d_gene: TRBD1; abundance: few; v_gene: TRBV5-1; CDR3aa: CASSLEFGTGKDTEAFF
j_gene: TRBJ2-3; d_gene: -; abundance: -; v_gene: TRBV7-3; CDR3aa: CASSLTMVKGTDTQYF
j_gene: TRBJ2-2; d_gene: TRBD2; abundance: -; v_gene: TRBV7-2; CDR3aa: CASSDDSGPTELFF
j_gene: TRBJ2-7; d_gene: TRBD2; abundance: few; v_gene: TRBV9; CDR3aa: CASSVETSGRYEQYF
j_gene: TRBJ2-1; d_gene: TRBD2; abundance: -; v_gene: TRBV27; CDR3aa: CASSLYLSGTFHNEQFF
j_gene: TRBJ2-1; d_gene: TRBD2; abundance: once; v_gene: TRBV3-1; CDR3aa: CASSQDRGLAGVYNEQFF
j_gene: TRBJ2-1; d_gene: TRBD2; abundance: -; v_gene: TRBV29-1; CDR3aa: CSVEWTSGRINEQFF
j_gene: TRBJ2-2; d_gene: TRBD2; abundance: -; v_gene: TRBV15; CDR3aa: CATSPPGRKTNTGELFF
j_gene: TRBJ2-7; d_gene: TRBD2; abundance: once; v_gene: TRBV4-1; CDR3aa: CASSTGGTSGSDEQYF
j_gene: TRBJ1-3; d_gene: TRBD1; abundance: few; v_gene: TRBV20-1; CDR3aa: CGGGDRGTGNTIYF
j_gene: TRBJ2-7; d_gene: -; abundance: -; v_gene: TRBV20-1; CDR3aa: CSASQDRRAYEQYF
j_gene: TRBJ2-7; d_gene: TRBD2; abundance: -; v_gene: TRBV15; CDR3aa: CATSRDSGSSYEQYF